What follows describes a single T cell receptor beta chain. Trimming stripped 8 bases from V and 1 base from J, with 5 bases between. Germline V gene data show CDR1 as SEHNR and CDR2 as FQNEAQ (reference sequence). The CDR3 extends over 12 amino acids. As handled by the study authors: Amplification from reference gene primers served as the basis for estimated nucleated cell counts. Produced via immunoSEQ multiplex PCR; TCRdb's table is partial and in-frame only. Clone size and V and J calls were adopted from that table, with D and trimming inferred from the DNA. The sample holds about 200,000 clones, approximately 86% seen once. This entry comes from a study of blood T cell repertoires in COVID-19.

Sequencing used PBMCs or T cells enriched from blood (not recorded which). The V gene is TRBV7-9, the J gene TRBJ2-2; D is unresolved. The source is a woman aged 40 to 50 with acute COVID-19. The CDR3: CASHGNTGELFF. As DNA, the CDR3 is TGTGCCAGCCACGGGAACACCGGGGAGCTGTTTTTT.